This T cell receptor (beta chain) was identified during a study of CD4 T cells in relation to SARS-CoV-2 and coronaviruses. About the study: PBMCs were cultured with antigen for over nine days before TCR beta sequencing. No peptide or an HIV-1 Nef peptide pool served as negative control.

CDR3 length: 15 amino acids. Germline V lookup: CDR1 MNHNY, CDR2 SVGAGI (reference sequence). Trimming removed 3 bases from V and 5 bases from J; junction bases left unmatched: 5. As for this clone: Its antigen is undetermined.

CD4+ T cells from unexposed donors were obtained before the COVID-19 pandemic (2011-2018). Isolation of CD4+ T cells took place after about 9 days in culture. Testing used SARS-CoV-2 S/N and four cold-coronavirus spikes on unexposed-donor CD4+ T cells, cells permitting. Study-level findings and limits: Roughly three fifths of donors had memory CD4+ clonotypes crossrecognizing SARS-CoV-2 and common cold coronavirus spike.

Clones were sequenced by immunoSEQ multiplex PCR, and TCRdb holds only the in-frame ones, with some missing. The table has just over 15,000 clones, around 78% seen once. The sequencing input was CD4+ T cells from PBMCs, cultured in vitro. This TCR was recovered from a human donor in good health. The chain couples TRBV6-6 to TRBJ2-3; 10 bases line up with TRBD1. The CDR3 DNA reads as TGTGCCAGCAGTTATGACAGGGGGCCTAGAGATACGCAGTATTTT. It yields the protein CASSYDRGPRDTQYF.